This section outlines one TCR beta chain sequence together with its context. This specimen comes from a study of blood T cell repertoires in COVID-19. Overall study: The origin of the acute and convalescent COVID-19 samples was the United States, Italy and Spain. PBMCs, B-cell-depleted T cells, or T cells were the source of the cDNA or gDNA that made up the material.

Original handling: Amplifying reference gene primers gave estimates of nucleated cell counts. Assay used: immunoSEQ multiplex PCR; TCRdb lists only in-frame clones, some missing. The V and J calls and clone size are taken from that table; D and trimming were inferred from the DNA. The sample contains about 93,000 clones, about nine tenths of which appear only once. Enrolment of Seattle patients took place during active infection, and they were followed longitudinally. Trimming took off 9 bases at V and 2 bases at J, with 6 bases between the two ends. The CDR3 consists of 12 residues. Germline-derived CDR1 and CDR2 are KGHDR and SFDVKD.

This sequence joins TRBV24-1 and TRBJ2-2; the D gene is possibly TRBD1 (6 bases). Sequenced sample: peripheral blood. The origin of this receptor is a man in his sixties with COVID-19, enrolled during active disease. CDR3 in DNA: TGTGCCACCGGGACAAACACCGGGGAGCTGTTTTTT. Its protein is CATGTNTGELFF.